This record looks at one TCR beta chain sequence and its context. This sample stems from a study of T cell changes during pregnancy in multiple sclerosis. The data were produced by immunoSEQ multiplex PCR, yet TCRdb's version contains in-frame clones alone and is incomplete. Of about 100,000 clones in the sample, around 92% were seen once. V was cut by 1 base and J by 2 bases, with 9 bases left in between. Germline CDR1 is SGHRS and CDR2 is YFSETQ. The CDR3 consists of 14 residues. The chain is built from TRBV5-1 and TRBJ1-2; D is uncertain. The starting material was peripheral blood, obtained after pregnancy. The clonotype originates from a female donor with multiple sclerosis, enrolled in a pregnancy study. CDR3 nucleotides: TGCGCCAGCAGCTTGTTTCGGGAAAACTATGGCTACACCTTC. The encoded protein is CASSLFRENYGYTF.